A single sample gave rise to the 29 T cell receptor beta chains below, sequenced in a study of T-cell memory formation after mild COVID-19 (dated by TCRdb to the early 2020s). The method behind the library was 5' RACE. Sequencing instrument: Illumina NovaSeq 6000. TCRdb ran its own pipeline on the public reads, namely fastp trimming at Q25 and MiXCR clone calling, and kept in-frame beta chains. Rows with a matching CDR3 protein are joined into one entry that keeps the most common DNA and genes. The sample has some 300,000 distinct CDR3 sequences on record, roughly 19% of them singletons. The ten biggest clones cover roughly 21% of the sample. Material for sequencing was PBMCs or a T cell subset sorted from them (not recorded which). These receptors all stem from a man aged 18 to 29 who had mild COVID-19 (a few samples of this study predate the infection). The sample titles of this study are shuffled in the database, so cell type and time point are left out; the donor was told from shared clones.

This clonotype was counted many times. Written as DNA, the CDR3 is TGCGCCAGCAGCTCGCAGGGGGACATAAGAAATTCACCCCTCCACTTT. It yields the protein CASSSQGDIRNSPLHF. This chain uses TRBV5-1 with TRBJ1-6; 7 nucleotides agree with TRBD1. This CDR3 region has 16 residues. In germline, CDR1 is SGHRS, CDR2 YFSETQ. V shed 3 bases, J shed 7 bases, and the junction held 10 bases outside the gene matches.

This clonotype has a handful of counts. V is TRBV7-9 and J is TRBJ2-1; possible D gene TRBD2, 7 bases. The V end lost 4 bases, the J end lost 3 bases, and 13 bases lay between the germline ends. Germline assignment: CDR1 SEHNR and CDR2 FQNEAQ (reference sequence). The CDR3 consists of 15 residues. Written as DNA, the CDR3 is TGTGCCAGCAGCTCAGGGCGGGGGCACTACAATGAGCAGTTCTTC. It is translated as CASSSGRGHYNEQFF.

The chain combines TRBV20-1 with TRBJ2-5; perhaps D is TRBD1 or TRBD2 (5 bases each). The CDR3 extends over 16 amino acids. V dropped 0 bases and J dropped 5 bases, with 19 bases sitting between them. The germline CDR1 and CDR2 sequences are DFQATT and SNEGSKA (reference sequence). CDR3 sequence: CSARDIGERGWETQYF. The CDR3 DNA is TGCAGTGCTAGAGATATCGGGGAAAGGGGCTGGGAGACCCAGTACTTC.

This clonotype was seen many times. The rearrangement joins TRBV5-1 to TRBJ2-3; TRBD1 agrees at 7 bases. With 5 bases clipped from V and 0 bases from J, the junction kept 6 bases outside the gene matches. Per germline, CDR1 SGHRS and CDR2 YFSETQ. The CDR3 sequence is 15 residues long. CDR3 sequence: CASRDGTASTDTQYF. CDR3 nucleotide sequence: TGCGCCAGCAGGGACGGGACAGCAAGCACAGATACGCAGTATTTT.

CDR3 bases: TGTGCCAGCAGCGTACTCGGGGAGACCCAGTACTTC. As protein: CASSVLGETQYF. The V and J genes are TRBV7-3 and TRBJ2-5; D is unresolved. V dropped 5 bases and J dropped 5 bases, with 9 bases sitting between them. The CDR3 totals 12 residues. Germline CDR1 and CDR2: SGHTA and FQGTGA. Looking up the rest from reference TRBV7-3 and TRBJ2-5 gives the full variable domain: GAGVSQTPSNKVTEKGKYVELRCDPISGHTALYWYRQSLGQGPEFLIYFQGTGAADDSGLPNDRFFAVRPEGSVSTLKIQRTERGDSAVYLCASSVLGETQYFGPGTRLLVL.

This clonotype was detected a few times. The chain recombines TRBV6-2 or TRBV6-3 with TRBJ2-7; D may be TRBD1 or TRBD2 (6 bases each). Trimming took off 2 bases at V and 3 bases at J, with 8 bases between the two ends. This CDR3 comprises 13 residues. Germline CDR1 is MNHEY and CDR2 is SVGEGT. The CDR3 DNA reads as TGTGCCAGCAGTTACGAGGGGGGCTACGAGCAGTACGTC. The encoded protein is CASSYEGGYEQYV.

The rearrangement joins TRBV5-5 to TRBJ2-5; D is perhaps TRBD1 (6 bases). This CDR3 has 15 amino acids. Trimming cost V 3 bases and J 6 bases, with 18 bases left between them. Looked up from germline, CDR1 is SGHKS and CDR2 is YYEKEE (reference sequence). CDR3 sequence: CASSSGLQGWKTQYF. DNA of the CDR3: TGTGCCAGCAGCTCAGGCCTCCAGGGGTGGAAGACCCAGTACTTC.

The V and J genes are TRBV11-2 and TRBJ1-2; 11 bases fit TRBD1. Germline V gives CDR1 SGHAT, CDR2 FQNNGV. The junction had 7 bases not matched to a gene; V was cut back by 5 bases and J by 8 bases. CDR3 length: 14 residues. The CDR3 DNA is TGTGCCAGCAGCGGTCCCGGGACAGGGGGGGGCTACACCTTC. This translates into CASSGPGTGGGYTF. Filled out from reference TRBV11-2 and TRBJ1-2, the complete variable domain reads EAGVAQSPRYKIIEKRQSVAFWCNPISGHATLYWYQQILGQGPKLLIQFQNNGVVDDSQLPKDRFSAERLKGVDSTLKIQPAKLEDSAVYLCASSGPGTGGGYTFGSGTRLTVV.

The chain uses TRBV7-9 and TRBJ1-2; TRBD1 matches 8 bases. The germline CDR1 and CDR2 sequences are SEHNR and FQNEAQ (reference sequence). The CDR3 runs 15 residues. V was pared by 0 bases and J by 6 bases, with 6 bases of the junction left unmatched. The CDR3 protein is CASSLAPRGLDGYTF. The CDR3, as DNA: TGTGCCAGCAGCTTAGCCCCCAGGGGGCTTGATGGCTACACCTTC. The full variable domain, completed using reference TRBV7-9 and TRBJ1-2, is DTGVSQNPRHKITKRGQNVTFRCDPISEHNRLYWYRQTLGQGPEFLTYFQNEAQLEKSRLLSDRFSAERPKGSFSTLEIQRTEQGDSAMYLCASSLAPRGLDGYTFGSGTRLTVV.

The chain carries TRBV7-8 and TRBJ2-3, with TRBD2 matching 11 bases. Germline CDR1 and CDR2: SGHVS and FQNEAQ. V gave up 4 bases and J gave up 6 bases; unmatched junction bases: 9. The CDR3 contains 16 residues. DNA of the CDR3: TGTGCCAGCAGCTCGTTAGCGGGGGGGGGTCCGGATACGCAGTATTTT. Translating gives CASSSLAGGGPDTQYF.

This clonotype showed up many times. This rearrangement joins TRBV5-1 to TRBJ2-5; D unresolved. V was pared by 1 base and J by 5 bases, with 12 bases between. Germline CDR1 reads SGHRS; CDR2 reads YFSETQ. This CDR3 comprises 14 residues. As DNA, the CDR3 is TGCGCCAGCAGCTTGACTGGGGTGCAGGAGACCCAGTACTTC. This gives the protein CASSLTGVQETQYF. The full variable domain, in which reference TRBV5-1 and TRBJ2-5 provide the parts outside the CDR3, is KAGVTQTPRYLIKTRGQQVTLSCSPISGHRSVSWYQQTPGQGLQFLFEYFSETQRNKGNFPGRFSGRQFSNSRSEMNVSTLELGDSALYLCASSLTGVQETQYFGPGTRLLVL.

The table lists this clonotype with a few counts. This chain joins TRBV4-1 and TRBJ1-2; D is unclear. Per the germline V gene, CDR1 is MGHRA and CDR2 is YSYEKL. The CDR3 sequence is 15 residues long. The V and J ends lost 1 base and 1 base respectively, with 10 bases between them. The CDR3 is CASSQGRTGNYGYTF. The CDR3 DNA follows: TGCGCCAGCAGCCAAGGACGGACGGGTAACTATGGCTACACCTTC.

This clonotype was counted between two and nine times. The chain carries TRBV18 and TRBJ2-7; the D is unclear. The CDR3 has 13 residues. Germline CDR1 and CDR2: KGHSH and LQKENI. V was pared by 2 bases and J by 3 bases, with 8 bases between. The CDR3: CASSPGVSYEQYV. As DNA, the CDR3 is TGTGCCAGCTCACCAGGGGTAAGCTACGAGCAGTACGTC.

V and J are TRBV5-1 and TRBJ1-5, with a tentative D call TRBD1 (5 bases). From germline, CDR1 is SGHRS and CDR2 YFSETQ. This CDR3 has 13 amino acids. With 0 bases removed from V and 7 bases from J, the gap between germline ends came to 8 bases. The CDR3 DNA reads TGCGCCAGCAGCTTGGCAGGGAGGCAGCCCCAGCATTTT. Protein sequence: CASSLAGRQPQHF.

V gene TRBV5-1 combines with J gene TRBJ1-5; D ambiguous. V was shortened by 2 bases and J by 5 bases, with 11 bases between the two germline ends. The CDR3 has 14 amino acids. Germline CDR1 and CDR2: SGHRS and YFSETQ. In DNA, the CDR3 is TGCGCCAGCAGCTTTCTAGGGCTTGATCAGCCCCAGCATTTT. Translating it yields CASSFLGLDQPQHF.

This clonotype came up a few times. The chain is built from TRBV5-1 and TRBJ1-2; D perhaps matches TRBD1 (5 bases). CDR3 length equals 13 residues. V was pared by 7 bases and J by 8 bases, with 18 bases between. Germline CDR1 reads SGHRS; CDR2 reads YFSETQ. This CDR3 is CASRGTVTVGYTF. CDR3 nucleotides: TGCGCCAGCCGGGGGACGGTGACCGTAGGCTACACCTTC.

The V call is TRBV5-1, the J call TRBJ2-3, with D perhaps matching TRBD2 (6 bases). The germline V gene has CDR1 SGHRS and CDR2 YFSETQ. The CDR3 covers 12 residues. V dropped 5 bases and J dropped 6 bases, with 10 bases sitting between them. Here the CDR3 DNA reads TGCGCCAGCAGGCTAGCGCAGGATACGCAGTATTTT. Translating gives CASRLAQDTQYF.

The rearrangement links TRBV4-1 to TRBJ2-4; no firm D call. The CDR3 runs 16 residues. V dropped 1 base and J dropped 0 bases, with 10 bases sitting between them. Germline V gene lookup returns CDR1 MGHRA and CDR2 YSYEKL. The CDR3 nucleotides are TGCGCCAGCAGCCAAGTAGGGTCCGGAGCCAAAAACATTCAGTACTTC. The encoded protein is CASSQVGSGAKNIQYF.

The chain carries TRBV20-1 and TRBJ2-3; 9 bases are a match to TRBD2. CDR1 is DFQATT and CDR2 is SNEGSKA in the germline V gene (reference sequence). J gave up 5 bases and V 2 bases, and 14 bases lay outside the gene matches. The CDR3 has 17 amino acids. The CDR3: CSARRRGGDPERDTQYF. The CDR3, as DNA: TGCAGTGCTAGAAGGCGGGGGGGGGACCCTGAGCGAGATACGCAGTATTTT.

The gene calls are TRBV20-1 and TRBJ1-2, with D hard to call. Trimming stripped 3 bases from V and 1 base from J, with 15 bases between. Germline V gene sequence: CDR1 DFQATT, CDR2 SNEGSKA (reference sequence). The CDR3 covers 15 residues. The CDR3 DNA sequence: TGCAGTGCTAGTATACCGGACGGGATTAACTATGGCTACACCTTC. Translation gives CSASIPDGINYGYTF.

This clonotype came up a few times. This chain links TRBV4-3 with TRBJ2-1, with D uncertain. CDR1 is LGHNA and CDR2 is YSLEER in the germline V gene. V shed 1 base and J shed 9 bases, with 16 bases lying between them. The CDR3 has 15 residues. For the CDR3, the DNA is TGCGCCAGCAGCCAAGGACTCCCCCAGGTCGGTGAGCAGTTCTTC. This codes for CASSQGLPQVGEQFF.

This clonotype was detected only a few times. The V and J genes are TRBV7-2 and TRBJ2-1; a weak D match, TRBD2 (5 bases). The CDR3 totals 14 residues. The V end was cut by 0 bases, the J end by 5 bases, with 8 bases between. Germline values: CDR1 SGHTA, CDR2 FQGNSA. The CDR3 is CASSLAGSNNEQFF. CDR3 DNA sequence: TGTGCCAGCAGCTTAGCGGGGAGCAACAATGAGCAGTTCTTC.

This clonotype appeared many times. The chain is built from TRBV27 and TRBJ1-6; D is undetermined. Germline V lookup: CDR1 MNHEY, CDR2 SMNVEV (reference sequence). The length of the CDR3 is 16 residues. The V gene lost 4 bases and the J gene lost 0 bases, with 10 bases spanning the gap. CDR3 region: CASSSRGSSYNSPLHF. The CDR3 DNA sequence: TGTGCCAGCAGTTCCCGGGGAAGCTCCTATAATTCACCCCTCCACTTT.

V and J are TRBV4-2 and TRBJ2-1; the D call may be TRBD1 or TRBD2 (5 bases each). CDR3 length: 14 residues. Germline-derived CDR1 and CDR2 are LGHNA and YNFKEQ. The V end was cut by 8 bases, the J end by 5 bases, with 16 bases between. CDR3 sequence (DNA): TGTGCCAGCGGGGAGCTGGGACCGAACAATGAGCAGTTCTTC. Protein product: CASGELGPNNEQFF.

The CDR3 coding sequence is TGTGCCAGCTCACTACCGGGACTAGCGGGGTCCACAGATACGCAGTATTTT. Translating it yields CASSLPGLAGSTDTQYF. This rearrangement joins TRBV18 to TRBJ2-3, with 13 bases fitting TRBD2. Trimming removed 4 bases from V and 2 bases from J; junction bases left unmatched: 6. The length of the CDR3 is 17 residues. In germline, CDR1 is KGHSH, CDR2 LQKENI.

The V and J genes are TRBV18 and TRBJ1-1; maybe TRBD1 (6 bases). Deletions cut 6 bases from V and 1 base from J, with 9 bases between. CDR3 size: 13 residues. Germline CDR1 KGHSH, CDR2 LQKENI. For the CDR3, the DNA is TGTGCCAGCTCCGGACAGCCGAACACTGAAGCTTTCTTT. Residues: CASSGQPNTEAFF. The full variable domain, completed using reference TRBV18 and TRBJ1-1, is NAGVMQNPRHLVRRRGQEARLRCSPMKGHSHVYWYRQLPEEGLKFMVYLQKENIIDESGMPKERFSAEFPKEGPSILRIQQVVRGDSAAYFCASSGQPNTEAFFGQGTRLTVV.

The CDR3 DNA is TGCAGCGTTGTTGCTAACTATGGCTACACCTTC. Translation: CSVVANYGYTF. V gene TRBV29-1 combines with J gene TRBJ1-2; D remains unclear. Germline V gives CDR1 SQVTM, CDR2 ANQGSEA. CDR3 size: 11 residues. V shed 4 bases and J shed 0 bases, with 3 bases lying between them.

The rearrangement joins TRBV20-1 to TRBJ2-1; 12 bases line up with TRBD2. Germline trimming cut 8 bases from V and 8 bases from J; bases unmatched to any gene: 13. Germline V gives CDR1 DFQATT, CDR2 SNEGSKA (reference sequence). This CDR3 spans 15 amino acids. The CDR3 DNA reads TGCAGTCCTGCCCCCGGACTAGCGGGGCTCTATGAGCAGTTCTTC. Protein sequence: CSPAPGLAGLYEQFF.

This clonotype has a handful of counts. This chain links TRBV5-6 with TRBJ1-2; 7 nucleotides line up with TRBD1. The V and J ends lost 3 bases and 2 bases, in that order; junction bases with no gene match: 13. The CDR3 runs 17 residues. Germline CDR1 reads SGHDT; CDR2 reads YYEEEE. The DNA for the CDR3 is TGTGCCAGCAGCTCTCTTAACCGACAGGGAGGGAACTATGGCTACACCTTC. Its translation: CASSSLNRQGGNYGYTF.